This passage covers 27 T cell receptor beta chains from one sample sequenced in a study of blood T cell repertoires in COVID-19. This table comes from immunoSEQ multiplex PCR, and its TCRdb copy is limited to in-frame clones, with some not included. The sample includes fewer than 300,000 clones, 60% to 75% of them seen just once. The sample consisted of peripheral blood. The origin of the receptors is a woman of 80 years or more with acute or convalescent COVID-19.

The V gene is TRBV5-6, the J gene TRBJ2-7; 8 bases are shared with TRBD1. Germline CDR1 SGHDT, CDR2 YYEEEE. The CDR3 consists of 17 residues. J gave up 5 bases and V 0 bases, and 13 bases lay outside the gene matches. The DNA of the CDR3 is TGTGCCAGCAGCTTGGCAAGGGGGACAGGCCAGCGGGACGAGCAGTACTTC. This sequence encodes CASSLARGTGQRDEQYF.

The J gene is TRBJ2-5, the V gene TRBV9; D might be TRBD1 (6 bases). This CDR3 has 15 residues. Germline CDR1 reads SGDLS; CDR2 reads YYNGEE. V gave up 0 bases and J gave up 3 bases, with 12 bases separating them. As DNA, the CDR3 is TGTGCCAGCAGCGTAGTTGCAGGGGTCGAAGAGACCCAGTACTTC. This encodes CASSVVAGVEETQYF.

The rearrangement uses TRBV7-2 and TRBJ1-1; 8 nucleotides align to TRBD1. This CDR3 is built from 17 residues. Trimming cost V 7 bases and J 3 bases; bases outside gene matches: 16. Germline V lookup: CDR1 SGHTA, CDR2 FQGNSA. This CDR3 is CASILGRAGGEDTEAFF. The CDR3 DNA sequence: TGTGCCAGCATTTTAGGGCGGGCAGGGGGCGAGGACACTGAAGCTTTCTTT.

The CDR3 is CASSPGTGGRMNTEAFF. The CDR3 nucleotides read TGTGCCAGCAGTCCCGGGACAGGGGGGAGGATGAACACTGAAGCTTTCTTT. The V call is TRBV28, the J call TRBJ1-1, with TRBD1 identical over 11 bases. In germline, CDR1 is MDHEN, CDR2 SYDVKM. There are 17 residues in the CDR3. V lost 5 bases to trimming and J lost 0 bases; unmatched junction nucleotides: 8.

The J gene is TRBJ2-1, the V gene TRBV2; tentatively, D is TRBD2 (5 bases). Germline-derived CDR1 and CDR2 are SNHLY and FYNNEI. The CDR3 is 15 amino acids. Trimming removed 8 bases at V and 4 bases at J, with 18 bases between. The CDR3: CASGNGLAFYNEQFF. The CDR3 DNA reads TGTGCCAGCGGGAATGGGCTAGCCTTTTACAATGAGCAGTTCTTC.

This clone was detected a few times. This chain uses TRBV5-1 with TRBJ1-2, with unresolved D. Germline assignment: CDR1 SGHRS and CDR2 YFSETQ. This CDR3 contains 14 residues. With 1 base removed from V and 6 bases from J, the gap between germline ends came to 13 bases. The CDR3 protein is CASSLSDTTDGYTF. For the CDR3, the DNA is TGCGCCAGCAGCTTGTCCGATACAACCGATGGCTACACCTTC. The variable domain in full, completed from reference TRBV5-1 and TRBJ1-2, reads KAGVTQTPRYLIKTRGQQVTLSCSPISGHRSVSWYQQTPGQGLQFLFEYFSETQRNKGNFPGRFSGRQFSNSRSEMNVSTLELGDSALYLCASSLSDTTDGYTFGSGTRLTVV.

The V and J genes are TRBV2 and TRBJ2-2; 8 bases map to TRBD1. The V and J ends lost 7 bases and 3 bases, in that order; junction bases with no gene match: 7. Germline V gene data show CDR1 as SNHLY and CDR2 as FYNNEI. The CDR3 runs to 15 residues. This CDR3 reads CASKPTGADTGELFF. Here the CDR3 DNA reads TGTGCCAGCAAACCGACAGGGGCGGACACCGGGGAGCTGTTTTTT.

The sample holds a few counts of this clone. This rearrangement joins TRBV5-4 to TRBJ1-2; 8 bases match TRBD1. The CDR3 extends over 14 amino acids. From germline, CDR1 is SGHNT and CDR2 YYREEE (reference sequence). Trimming removed 4 bases from V and 4 bases from J; junction bases left unmatched: 6. CDR3 amino acids: CASSPGTGPYGYTF. CDR3 nucleotide sequence: TGTGCCAGCAGCCCGGGGACAGGACCCTATGGCTACACCTTC.

The chain links TRBV3-1 (or the pseudogene TRBV3-2) to TRBJ1-2; D is undetermined. The V and J ends lost 1 base and 5 bases respectively, with 11 bases between them. The CDR3 runs 14 residues. CDR1 and CDR2 from the germline V gene are LGHDT and YNNKEL (reference sequence). The DNA for the CDR3 is TGTGCCAGCAGCCAAGCCCCAGGATGGTATGGCTACACCTTC. Translated: CASSQAPGWYGYTF.

The rearrangement links TRBV27 to TRBJ1-6, with TRBD1 as a possible D gene (5 bases). Germline CDR1 MNHEY, CDR2 SMNVEV (reference sequence). The CDR3 totals 15 residues. V was pared by 7 bases and J by 4 bases, with 14 bases between. This CDR3 reads CASNPRGGYNSPLHF. CDR3 DNA: TGTGCCAGCAACCCTCGGGGGGGGTATAATTCACCCCTCCACTTT.

The CDR3 bases are TGTGCCAGCAGACCAAACAGGAACACTGAAGCTTTCTTT. Encoded protein: CASRPNRNTEAFF. This rearrangement joins TRBV2 to TRBJ1-1; D is unclear. Germline V gives CDR1 SNHLY, CDR2 FYNNEI. The CDR3 covers 13 residues. V dropped 6 bases and J dropped 1 base, with 9 bases sitting between them.

V usage is TRBV19 and J usage is TRBJ1-2, with a possible D match to TRBD1 (5 bases). The germline V and J ends were trimmed by 10 bases and 4 bases, with 19 bases remaining between them. Per the germline V gene, CDR1 is LNHDA and CDR2 is SQIVND (reference sequence). The CDR3 sequence is 14 residues long. The DNA of the CDR3 is TGTGCCACCCGTGAGTTAAGGGGACTCTATGGCTACACCTTC. This sequence encodes CATRELRGLYGYTF.

The chain is built from TRBV7-5 and TRBJ2-1; the table's D call TRBD2 went unverified against the DNA. TRBV7-5 is a recognized pseudogene. The length of the CDR3 is 19 residues. The CDR3: CVRSFLVEGRDSPYNEQFF. The CDR3, as DNA: TGTGTCAGAAGCTTCTTGGTAGAGGGCCGGGACTCCCCCTACAATGAGCAGTTCTTC.

CDR3 amino acids: CASSLIEETQYF. The CDR3 DNA reads TGTGCCAGCAGCTTAATCGAAGAGACCCAGTACTTC. The chain is built from TRBV7-9 and TRBJ2-5; D remains ambiguous. The CDR3 covers 12 residues. Germline V lookup: CDR1 SEHNR, CDR2 FQNEAQ (reference sequence). V dropped 2 bases and J dropped 3 bases, with 4 bases sitting between them.

The CDR3 protein is CASSLAVGPGEQFF. The CDR3, as DNA: TGTGCCAGCAGCTTGGCAGTTGGGCCCGGTGAGCAGTTCTTC. The V and J genes are TRBV5-4 and TRBJ2-1; D gene uncertain. CDR1 SGHNT and CDR2 YYREEE come from the germline V gene (reference sequence). Trimming pared 0 bases from V and 9 bases from J, leaving 13 bases between. This CDR3 comprises 14 residues.

The rearrangement uses TRBV9 and TRBJ2-1; D is unresolved. This CDR3 spans 12 amino acids. CDR1 and CDR2 (germline): SGDLS, YYNGEE. Trimming shortened V by 0 bases and J by 4 bases, and 2 bases separated the two germline ends. CDR3 bases: TGTGCCAGCAGCGTAGCGTACAATGAGCAGTTCTTC. It encodes CASSVAYNEQFF.

The genes are TRBV6-1 and TRBJ2-3; D possibly corresponds to TRBD2 (6 bases). CDR1 and CDR2 (germline): MNHNS, SASEGT. The germline V and J ends were trimmed by 4 bases and 0 bases, with 17 bases remaining between them. CDR3 length: 17 residues. The chain's CDR3 is CASSAYSGGSSTDTQYF. The CDR3 region has the DNA TGTGCCAGCAGTGCCTACTCTGGGGGGAGTAGCACAGATACGCAGTATTTT.

The rearrangement uses TRBV5-1 and TRBJ2-3; 8 positions agree with TRBD1. Germline V lookup: CDR1 SGHRS, CDR2 YFSETQ. This CDR3 is built from 16 residues. The J segment lost 1 base and the V segment lost 4 bases, leaving 8 bases of the junction unmatched. The CDR3 region is CASSSLTGEGTDTQYF. In nucleotides, the CDR3 is TGCGCCAGCAGCAGCCTGACAGGGGAGGGCACAGATACGCAGTATTTT.

The chain couples TRBV14 to TRBJ2-3; D is unclear. The V and J ends lost 3 bases and 10 bases respectively, with 11 bases between them. Germline V gives CDR1 SGHDN, CDR2 FVKESK. The CDR3 runs to 12 residues. The DNA of the CDR3 is TGTGCCAGCAGCCAGAGCCCTTTCGCGCAGTATTTT. Encoded protein: CASSQSPFAQYF.

The sample holds a few counts of this clone. The CDR3 reads CASRLEGTSETNREQFF. CDR3 DNA: TGTGCAAGTCGCTTAGAAGGGACTAGCGAGACCAACCGAGAGCAGTTCTTC. The rearrangement joins TRBV12-2 to TRBJ2-1; the table's D gene call, TRBD2, was not cross checked with the DNA. TRBV12-2 is a known pseudogene. CDR3 length equals 17 residues.

The chain links TRBV18 to TRBJ2-7; 7 positions agree with TRBD1. CDR1 KGHSH and CDR2 LQKENI come from the germline V gene. This CDR3 comprises 14 residues. V lost 7 bases, J lost 2 bases, and 8 bases stayed unmatched. Written as DNA, the CDR3 is TGTGCCAGCTTAACCGGGACAGATACCTACGAGCAGTACTTC. This codes for CASLTGTDTYEQYF.

This clone occurred a few times. The chain couples TRBV6-5 to TRBJ2-7; TRBD1 matches at 11 bases. Germline trimming cut 6 bases from V and 4 bases from J; bases unmatched to any gene: 2. The CDR3 spans 13 residues. Per germline, CDR1 MNHEY and CDR2 SVGAGI. DNA for the CDR3: TGTGCCAGCAGCGGGGACAGGGGGTACGAGCAGTACTTC. Translating gives CASSGDRGYEQYF.

This clone was observed once. CDR3 sequence (DNA): TGTGCCAGCAGCACAGGGGCGTTCTCTGGGGCCAACGTCCTGACTTTC. It codes for CASSTGAFSGANVLTF. The chain joins TRBV5-4 to TRBJ2-6; 7 bases match TRBD1. The CDR3 loop spans 16 amino acids. J gave up 0 bases and V 4 bases, and 4 bases lay outside the gene matches. CDR1 is SGHNT and CDR2 is YYREEE in the germline V gene (reference sequence). The whole variable domain, filled in from reference TRBV5-4 and TRBJ2-6, reads ETGVTQSPTHLIKTRGQQVTLRCSSQSGHNTVSWYQQALGQGPQFIFQYYREEENGRGNFPPRFSGLQFPNYSSELNVNALELDDSALYLCASSTGAFSGANVLTFGAGSRLTVL.

The chain carries TRBV19 and TRBJ2-6; D perhaps matches TRBD1 (6 bases). The CDR3 extends over 17 amino acids. Trimming took off 5 bases at V and 4 bases at J, with 18 bases between the two ends. Germline V gives CDR1 LNHDA, CDR2 SQIVND (reference sequence). The chain's CDR3 is CASSPWVQGNGANVLTF. The CDR3 DNA is TGTGCCAGTAGTCCTTGGGTACAGGGAAACGGGGCCAACGTCCTGACTTTC.

This chain connects TRBV7-9 to TRBJ1-1; TRBD1 might be the D (5 bases). Germline loops: CDR1 SEHNR, CDR2 FQNEAQ (reference sequence). There are 14 residues in the CDR3. V gave up 5 bases and J gave up 3 bases, with 13 bases separating them. The CDR3: CASSALRGDTEAFF. For the CDR3, the DNA is TGTGCCAGCAGCGCTCTCCGGGGGGACACTGAAGCTTTCTTT.

The rearrangement uses TRBV3-1 (or the pseudogene TRBV3-2) and TRBJ1-1, with D possibly matching TRBD1 (5 bases). Deletions cut 0 bases from V and 8 bases from J, with 13 bases between. The CDR3 consists of 14 residues. CDR1 and CDR2 from the germline V gene are LGHDT and YNNKEL (reference sequence). CDR3 protein: CASSQEIQGGEAFF. In DNA, the CDR3 is TGTGCCAGCAGCCAAGAAATCCAGGGCGGCGAAGCTTTCTTT.

This rearrangement joins TRBV15 to TRBJ1-1; unclear D gene. Per the germline V gene, CDR1 is LNHNV and CDR2 is YYDKDF (reference sequence). Trimming took off 0 bases at V and 2 bases at J, with 4 bases between the two ends. The CDR3 is made up of 13 amino acids. The CDR3: CATSRETNTEAFF. DNA of the CDR3: TGTGCCACCAGCAGAGAGACTAACACTGAAGCTTTCTTT.